A single sample gave rise to the 13 T cell receptor beta chains below, sequenced in a study of cytomegalovirus exposure and HLA in healthy donors (dated by TCRdb to about 2017). To prepare the library, the immunoSEQ multiplex PCR assay was applied. For the multiplex PCR, a mixture combining 60 forward primers for TCR Vbeta segments and 13 reverse primers for TCR Jbeta segments was used. The immuneACCESS repertoire file appears here via TCRdb, limited to in-frame rearrangements. These files lack a portion of the clones; in checked studies, under half of the deficit traces to unresolved V genes, and the cause of the others is not known. Across this sample there are roughly 190,000 clones, with about 83% seen only once. The top ten clonotypes cover 2.5% to 3% of the sample. Sequencing was performed on PBMCs. Receptors originate from a female donor in good health and CMV-seronegative.

V gene TRBV11-3 combines with J gene TRBJ2-7, with 8 positions matching TRBD1. Germline V gene sequence: CDR1 SGHNT, CDR2 YENEEA. Losses at the gene ends were 0 bases for V and 7 bases for J; bases not matched to a gene: 5. The CDR3 is made up of 14 amino acids. In DNA form, the CDR3 reads TGTGCCAGCAGCTTAGATGGCAGGGGGCATGAGCAGTACTTC. Its protein product is CASSLDGRGHEQYF. Complete variable domain (other parts from reference TRBV11-3 and TRBJ2-7): EAGVVQSPRYKIIEKKQPVAFWCNPISGHNTLYWYLQNLGQGPELLIRYENEEAVDDSQLPKDRFSAERLKGVDSTLKIQPAELGDSAVYLCASSLDGRGHEQYFGPGTRLTVT.

This rearrangement joins TRBV28 to TRBJ2-1; 14 bases map to TRBD2. The CDR3 totals 18 residues. The J segment lost 8 bases and the V segment lost 6 bases, leaving 15 bases of the junction unmatched. CDR1 is MDHEN and CDR2 is SYDVKM in the germline V gene. CDR3 residues: CASRPGTSGSNRPDEQFF. Here the CDR3 DNA reads TGTGCCAGCAGACCCGGGACTAGCGGGAGTAATCGGCCCGATGAGCAGTTCTTC.

The chain couples TRBV11-2 to TRBJ2-1; D is undetermined. The V gene's germline CDR1 is SGHAT and CDR2 FQNNGV. This CDR3 spans 15 amino acids. With 3 bases removed from V and 0 bases from J, the gap between germline ends came to 9 bases. The CDR3 sequence is CASSFNSDSYNEQFF. CDR3 in DNA: TGTGCCAGCAGCTTCAACTCTGACTCCTACAATGAGCAGTTCTTC.

Turning to this clone: A much larger clone lies one base from this, so it may be a read error. This specimen includes other DNA sequences encoding the same CDR3. The rearrangement links TRBV5-4 to TRBJ1-1; 9 bases map to TRBD1. Germline CDR1 SGHNT, CDR2 YYREEE (reference sequence). The CDR3 runs to 14 residues. Trimming at V came to 4 bases and at J to 1 base, leaving 2 bases not matched to a gene. The CDR3 region has the DNA TGTGCCAGCAGCCGGGGACAGGGGAACACTGAAGCTTTCTTT. Encoded protein: CASSRGQGNTEAFF.

The rearrangement links TRBV2 to TRBJ1-5; D unclear. The CDR3 spans 14 residues. The germline V gene has CDR1 SNHLY and CDR2 FYNNEI. Between the trimmed V and J ends, which lost 1 base and 5 bases, there was a span of 9 bases. CDR3 residues: CASSEESAYQPQHF. CDR3 nucleotide sequence: TGTGCCAGCAGTGAAGAAAGCGCTTATCAGCCCCAGCATTTT.

Only one count was recorded for this clone. The chain has TRBV27 and TRBJ2-3, with TRBD2 matching 9 bases. The junction had 6 bases not matched to a gene; V was cut back by 1 base and J by 1 base. The CDR3 spans 17 residues. In germline, CDR1 is MNHEY, CDR2 SMNVEV (reference sequence). CDR3 sequence: CASSLWAAGGGTDTQYF. The CDR3 region has the DNA TGTGCCAGCAGTTTATGGGCCGCGGGGGGGGGCACAGATACGCAGTATTTT.

This clone was seen a handful of times. CDR3 region: CASSPQLADTQYF. Written as DNA, the CDR3 is TGTGCCAGCAGCCCCCAGCTAGCAGATACGCAGTATTTT. The rearrangement links TRBV11-2 to TRBJ2-3; D gene ambiguous. This CDR3 contains 13 residues. Looked up from germline, CDR1 is SGHAT and CDR2 is FQNNGV. The V and J ends lost 5 bases and 4 bases respectively, with 10 bases between them.

The rearrangement links TRBV6-1 to TRBJ2-2, with a possible D match to TRBD1 (5 bases). Trimming pared 4 bases from V and 2 bases from J, leaving 11 bases between. The CDR3 extends over 15 amino acids. Germline CDR1 and CDR2: MNHNS and SASEGT. DNA of the CDR3: TGTGCCAGCAGTGTCGGGCAGGGCAACACCGGGGAGCTGTTTTTT. Protein: CASSVGQGNTGELFF.

The chain recombines TRBV7-9 with TRBJ2-5; 8 bases fit TRBD1. CDR3 size: 17 residues. The germline V gene has CDR1 SEHNR and CDR2 FQNEAQ (reference sequence). The junction had 14 bases not matched to a gene; V was cut back by 4 bases and J by 4 bases. Here the CDR3 reads CASSSTIRDRLGETQYF. CDR3 DNA sequence: TGTGCCAGCAGCTCTACTATCCGGGACAGGTTAGGAGAGACCCAGTACTTC.

The genes are TRBV6-6 and TRBJ1-5; TRBD1 matches at 7 bases. The CDR3 spans 13 residues. Trimming took 6 bases from V and 5 from J; bases not matched to a gene: 4. Germline V lookup: CDR1 MNHNY, CDR2 SVGAGI (reference sequence). CDR3 protein: CASSRDSYQPQHF. In DNA form, the CDR3 reads TGTGCCAGCAGCCGGGACAGCTATCAGCCCCAGCATTTT.

Concerning this clone: Other DNA sequences of this sample code for an identical CDR3. V and J are TRBV7-3 and TRBJ2-3; D gene uncertain. The germline V gene has CDR1 SGHTA and CDR2 FQGTGA. CDR3 size: 12 residues. Trimming removed 4 bases at V and 0 bases at J, with 2 bases between. CDR3 residues: CASSSSTDTQYF. The CDR3, as DNA: TGTGCCAGCAGCTCTAGCACAGATACGCAGTATTTT.

This chain connects TRBV11-2 to TRBJ2-7; the match to TRBD1 covers 7 bases. The V segment lost 1 base and the J segment 0 bases; nucleotides outside the gene matches: 12. Per germline, CDR1 SGHAT and CDR2 FQNNGV. The CDR3 is made up of 18 amino acids. The DNA of the CDR3 is TGTGCCAGCAGCTTAGCCCCAGGGGGTGGGGGCAACTCCTACGAGCAGTACTTC. It translates to CASSLAPGGGGNSYEQYF.

This clone came up a few times. The V gene is TRBV12-5, the J gene TRBJ2-1, with 7 bases that match TRBD2. The CDR3 has 13 amino acids. V was clipped by 6 bases and J by 4 bases; unmatched bases: 3. The germline gives CDR1 LGHNT, CDR2 FRNRAP. The CDR3 spells CASGPSGYNEQFF. CDR3 sequence (DNA): TGTGCTAGTGGCCCTAGCGGTTACAATGAGCAGTTCTTC. Looking up the rest from reference TRBV12-5 and TRBJ2-1 gives the full variable domain: DARVTQTPRHKVTEMGQEVTMRCQPILGHNTVFWYRQTMMQGLELLAYFRNRAPLDDSGMPKDRFSAEMPDATLATLKIQPSEPRDSAVYFCASGPSGYNEQFFGPGTRLTVL.